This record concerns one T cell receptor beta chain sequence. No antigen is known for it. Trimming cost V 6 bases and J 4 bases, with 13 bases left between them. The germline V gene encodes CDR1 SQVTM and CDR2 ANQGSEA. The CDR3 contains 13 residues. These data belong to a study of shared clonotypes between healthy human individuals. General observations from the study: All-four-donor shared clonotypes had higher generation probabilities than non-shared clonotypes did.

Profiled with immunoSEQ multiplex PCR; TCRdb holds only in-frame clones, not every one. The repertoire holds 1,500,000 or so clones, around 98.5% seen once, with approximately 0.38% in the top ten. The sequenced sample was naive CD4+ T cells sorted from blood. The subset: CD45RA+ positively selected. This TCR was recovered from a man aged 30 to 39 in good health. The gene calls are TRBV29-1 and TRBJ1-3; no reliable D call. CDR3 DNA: TGCAGCGTACAAAAGAACGGAGGAAACACCATATATTTT. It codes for CSVQKNGGNTIYF.